This TCR beta chain stems from a study of shared clonotypes between healthy human individuals. Study-level points and caveats: Lower generation probabilities were found for non-shared clonotypes than for those shared by all four donors.

Germline CDR1 reads SGDLS; CDR2 reads YYNGEE. V dropped 3 bases and J dropped 6 bases, with 15 bases sitting between them. The CDR3 spans 14 residues. A word on this clone: Its antigen is not known.

In the naive CD8 group, cells lacked CD45RO and were positively selected for CCR7, so terminally differentiated effector memory CD45RA+ cells were left out. Deep-level assay runs were performed. Only in-frame clones appear in the TCRdb table, and some are missing; sequencing was by immunoSEQ multiplex PCR. Of approximately 2,200,000 clones listed, 85% to 95% are singletons. The receptor was isolated from a man between 18 and 35 years old in good health. Some clones in this sample may be carry-over from other donors' samples. The sample was naive CD8+ T cells from PBMCs. This chain joins TRBV9 and TRBJ1-1; a possible D gene is TRBD1 (5 bases). CDR3 in amino acids: CASSAGDPGPEAFF. CDR3 coding DNA: TGTGCCAGCAGCGCTGGGGACCCCGGTCCTGAAGCTTTCTTT.